The T cell receptor beta chain described here comes from a study of T-cell reconstitution after alpha-beta-depleted transplantation in children. Deletions cut 1 base from V and 11 bases from J, with 6 bases between. The CDR3 has 12 amino acids. Germline CDR1 reads SEHNR; CDR2 reads FQNEAQ (reference sequence). Study conclusions and caveats: Most T-cell counts and diversity one year after the transplant came from T cells that were newly produced. Several hundred expanded graft clones reportedly supplied alpha-beta T cells about two months after transplant.

The sample holds many counts of this clonotype. The antigen is not known. Researchers prepared the TCRbeta library using unique molecular identifiers, the study reports. Each CDR3 protein gets one entry after TCRdb re-called the PCR reads with MiXCR. The profile shows around 18,000 distinct CDR3 sequences, approximately 5.1% of them singletons. The origin of this receptor is a boy younger than 18 with acute lymphoblastic leukemia, due to receive a stem cell transplant. This material consisted of PBMCs, taken before TCRalphabeta/CD19-depleted stem cell transplant. The chain has TRBV7-9 and TRBJ1-6; TRBD1 is a possible D gene (5 bases). This chain's CDR3 is CASSLGGAPLHF. In DNA form, the CDR3 reads TGTGCCAGCAGCTTAGGAGGGGCACCCCTCCACTTT.